This section outlines one TCR beta chain sequence together with its context. The sample belongs to a study of blood T cell repertoires in COVID-19. Study-level information: PBMCs, B-cell-depleted T cells, or T cells provided the cDNA or gDNA that made up the material.

Recruits, aged roughly 18 to 90 years, lived in 24 US areas. Allocation to cohorts depended on clinical history reported by the participants. The CDR3 runs 13 residues. Germline V lookup: CDR1 SQVTM, CDR2 ANQGSEA. Trimming cost V 2 bases and J 3 bases, with 10 bases left between them. Per the original data handling: Estimated nucleated cell counts came from reference gene primer amplification. Repertoires were generated with immunoSEQ multiplex PCR, while TCRdb's copy carries only in-frame clones and drops some. Clone size and V and J calls were adopted from that table, with D and trimming inferred from the DNA. This sample has about 250,000 clones, with 87% found just once.

The sample taken for sequencing was PBMCs or T cells enriched from blood (not recorded which). The origin of this receptor is a woman aged 25 to 45 with acute COVID-19. The chain links TRBV29-1 to TRBJ1-2; D is possibly TRBD1 (5 bases). CDR3 sequence reads: CSVETGSYYGYTF. CDR3 coding DNA: TGCAGCGTTGAAACAGGTTCTTACTATGGCTACACCTTC.